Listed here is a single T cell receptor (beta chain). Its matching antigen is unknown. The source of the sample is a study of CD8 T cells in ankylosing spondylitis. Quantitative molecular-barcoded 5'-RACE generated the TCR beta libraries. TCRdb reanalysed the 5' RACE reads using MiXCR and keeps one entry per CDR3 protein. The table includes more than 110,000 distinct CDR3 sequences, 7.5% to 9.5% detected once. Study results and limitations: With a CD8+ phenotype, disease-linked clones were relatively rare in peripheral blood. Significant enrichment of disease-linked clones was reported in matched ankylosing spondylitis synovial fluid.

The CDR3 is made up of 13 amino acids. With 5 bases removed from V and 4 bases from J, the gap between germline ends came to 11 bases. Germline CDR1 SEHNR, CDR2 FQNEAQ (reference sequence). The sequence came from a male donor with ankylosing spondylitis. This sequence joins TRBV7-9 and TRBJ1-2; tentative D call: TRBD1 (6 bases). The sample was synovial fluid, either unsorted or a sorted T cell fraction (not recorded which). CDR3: CASSAGTRYGYTF. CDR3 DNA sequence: TGTGCCAGCAGCGCCGGGACACGCTATGGCTACACCTTC. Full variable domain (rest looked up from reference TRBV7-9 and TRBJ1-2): DTGVSQNPRHKITKRGQNVTFRCDPISEHNRLYWYRQTLGQGPEFLTYFQNEAQLEKSRLLSDRFSAERPKGSFSTLEIQRTEQGDSAMYLCASSAGTRYGYTFGSGTRLTVV.